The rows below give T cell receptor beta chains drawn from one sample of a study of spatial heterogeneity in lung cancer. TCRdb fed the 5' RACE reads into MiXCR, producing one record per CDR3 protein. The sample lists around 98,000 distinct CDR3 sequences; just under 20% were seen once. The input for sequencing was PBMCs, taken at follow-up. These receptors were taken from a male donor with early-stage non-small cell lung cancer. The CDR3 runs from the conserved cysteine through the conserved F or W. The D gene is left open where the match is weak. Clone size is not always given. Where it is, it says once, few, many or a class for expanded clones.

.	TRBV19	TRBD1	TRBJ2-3	CASRPGQGSADTQYF	TGTGCCAGTCGCCCGGGACAGGGGTCTGCAGATACGCAGTATTTT
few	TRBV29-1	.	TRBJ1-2	CSVEAHSTNYGYTF	TGCAGCGTTGAGGCCCATTCTACTAACTATGGCTACACCTTC
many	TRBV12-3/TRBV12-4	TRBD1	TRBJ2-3	CASSQGADTQYF	TGTGCCAGCAGCCAGGGGGCAGATACGCAGTATTTT
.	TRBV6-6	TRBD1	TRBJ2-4	CASSQGTGAYIQYF	TGTGCCAGCAGTCAAGGGACAGGGGCTTACATTCAGTACTTC
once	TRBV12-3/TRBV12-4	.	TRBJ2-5	CANSFGTQQETQYF	TGTGCCAACAGTTTCGGGACGCAGCAAGAGACCCAGTACTTC
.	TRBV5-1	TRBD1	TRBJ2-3	CASSSTGQAGFTDTQYF	TGCGCCAGCAGCTCAACTGGACAGGCCGGATTCACAGATACGCAGTATTTT
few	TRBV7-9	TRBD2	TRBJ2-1	CASSLWLAGGRGNEQFF	TGTGCCAGCAGCTTATGGCTAGCGGGAGGGCGGGGGAATGAGCAGTTCTTC
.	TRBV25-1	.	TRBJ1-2	CASNPGGSYGYTF	TGTGCCAGCAATCCCGGGGGCTCCTATGGCTACACCTTC
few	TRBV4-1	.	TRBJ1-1	CASSQDIWGSEAFF	TGCGCCAGCAGCCAAGATATTTGGGGTTCTGAAGCTTTCTTT
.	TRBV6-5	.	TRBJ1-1	CASSYLRGAQTHGAFF	TGTGCCAGCAGTTACCTCCGAGGGGCCCAGACACACGGGGCTTTCTTT
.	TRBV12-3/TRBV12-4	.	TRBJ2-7	CASSQDRPPYEQYF	TGTGCCAGCAGTCAAGACCGTCCCCCCTACGAGCAGTACTTC
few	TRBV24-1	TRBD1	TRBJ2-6	CATSDAPGQGTGANVLTF	TGTGCCACCAGTGATGCCCCGGGACAGGGGACCGGGGCCAACGTCCTGACTTTC
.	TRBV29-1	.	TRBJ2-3	CSVLSFTDTQYF	TGCAGCGTTCTCAGTTTCACAGATACGCAGTATTTT
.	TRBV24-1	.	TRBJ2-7	CATSEAWRDEQYF	TGTGCCACCAGTGAGGCCTGGAGGGACGAGCAGTACTTC
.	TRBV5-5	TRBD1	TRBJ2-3	CASSGARTGIDTQYF	TGTGCCAGCAGCGGGGCGAGGACAGGGATTGATACGCAGTATTTT
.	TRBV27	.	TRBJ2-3	CASSRRGLVDTQYF	TGTGCCAGCAGCCGCCGGGGTTTAGTGGATACGCAGTATTTT
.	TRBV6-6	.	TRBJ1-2	CASSYPGAYYGYTF	TGTGCCAGCAGTTACCCAGGGGCTTACTATGGCTACACCTTC
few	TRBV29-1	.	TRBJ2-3	CSVAPDSDTQYF	TGCAGCGTTGCCCCGGATTCAGATACGCAGTATTTT
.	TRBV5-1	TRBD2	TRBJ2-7	CASRVTSGSKEQYF	TGCGCCAGCAGGGTGACTAGCGGGAGTAAAGAGCAGTACTTC
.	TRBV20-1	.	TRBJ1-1	CSARLIYPELFF	TGCAGTGCTAGGCTGATATATCCGGAACTTTTCTTT
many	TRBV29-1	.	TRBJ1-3	CSGSSGNTIYF	TGCAGCGGAAGCTCTGGAAACACCATATATTTT
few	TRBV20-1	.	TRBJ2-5	CSARGPSAYNQETQYF	TGCAGTGCTAGAGGACCCAGCGCATATAACCAAGAGACCCAGTACTTC